Below, 14 T cell receptor beta chains from the same sample are listed, as sequenced in a study of T cells after yellow fever vaccination. A single record per CDR3 protein comes from TCRdb applying MiXCR to the 5' RACE reads. The sample lists approximately 510,000 distinct CDR3 sequences, about a fifth occurring once. Source: PBMCs, taken roughly 20 days after the first yellow fever vaccination. All receptors come from a young man who received the YFV17D yellow fever vaccine.

The chain couples TRBV5-1 to TRBJ2-3, with 9 nucleotides matching TRBD1. The CDR3 length is 16 residues. CDR1 and CDR2 from the germline V gene are SGHRS and YFSETQ. The V gene end was trimmed by 4 bases and the J gene end by 2 bases; junction bases not matched to a gene: 8. Written as DNA, the CDR3 is TGCGCCAGCAGCACCGGACAGGGGACCTACACAGATACGCAGTATTTT. It codes for CASSTGQGTYTDTQYF.

The rearrangement links TRBV7-6 to TRBJ2-2; 8 bases fit TRBD1. The germline V gene has CDR1 SGHVS and CDR2 FNYEAQ. The CDR3 totals 13 residues. After removal of 5 bases from V and 6 bases from J, the junction contained 2 bases not matched to a gene. The DNA for the CDR3 is TGTGCCAGCAGCCGACAGGGGTCCGGGGAGCTGTTTTTT. Protein: CASSRQGSGELFF.

This clonotype was seen only a few times. This chain uses TRBV5-6 with TRBJ1-4, with TRBD1 as a possible D gene (6 bases). Trimming took 0 bases from V and 7 from J, leaving 10 bases between them. Germline lookup yields CDR1 SGHDT and CDR2 YYEEEE. CDR3 length: 14 residues. This chain's CDR3 is CASSLERGGEKLFF. The CDR3 DNA reads as TGTGCCAGCAGCTTGGAAAGAGGGGGTGAAAAACTGTTTTTT.

The CDR3 protein is CASSEARRRDRVNEQYV. CDR3 coding DNA: TGTGCCAGCAGTGAAGCCCGACGGAGGGACAGGGTCAACGAGCAGTACGTC. This chain connects TRBV6-1 to TRBJ2-7; 9 positions match TRBD1. From germline, CDR1 is MNHNS and CDR2 SASEGT. With 0 bases clipped from V and 5 bases from J, the junction kept 11 bases outside the gene matches. The CDR3 is 17 residues long.

This clonotype was detected a few times. The chain combines TRBV3-1 with TRBJ2-5; D is unresolved. Trimming took 0 bases from V and 1 from J, leaving 6 bases between them. The CDR3 is 14 residues long. Germline CDR1 is LGHDT and CDR2 is YNNKEL (reference sequence). The CDR3 coding sequence is TGTGCCAGCAGCCAAGATATAATCCAAGAGACCCAGTACTTC. The encoded protein is CASSQDIIQETQYF.

The V gene is TRBV7-3, the J gene TRBJ2-5; D perhaps matches TRBD1 (5 bases). The V end lost 6 bases, the J end lost 5 bases, and 19 bases lay between the germline ends. This CDR3 contains 15 residues. Germline CDR1 SGHTA, CDR2 FQGTGA. CDR3: CASSPMGQGRETQYF. DNA for the CDR3: TGTGCCAGCAGTCCTATGGGGCAGGGCCGGGAGACCCAGTACTTC.

This clonotype was picked up many times. The chain couples TRBV12-3 or TRBV12-4 to TRBJ2-3; a weak D match, TRBD1 (6 bases). V gave up 6 bases and J gave up 0 bases, with 13 bases separating them. This CDR3 is 15 amino acids long. In nucleotides, the CDR3 is TGTGCCAGCAGGTCGGACAGACCAAGCACAGATACGCAGTATTTT. Translation: CASRSDRPSTDTQYF.

The rearrangement uses TRBV10-2 and TRBJ2-6; perhaps TRBD1 as D (5 bases). Trimming cost V 7 bases and J 0 bases, with 13 bases left between them. This CDR3 region has 16 residues. Germline CDR1 reads WSHSY; CDR2 reads SAAADI. The CDR3 is CASTRTFLSGANVLTF. Here the CDR3 DNA reads TGCGCCAGCACCCGGACATTCCTCTCTGGGGCCAACGTCCTGACTTTC.

This clonotype was seen a few times. The V call is TRBV18, the J call TRBJ1-5; D not resolved. This CDR3 is built from 14 residues. Trimming cost V 6 bases and J 7 bases, with 16 bases left between them. CDR1 KGHSH and CDR2 LQKENI come from the germline V gene. Here the CDR3 reads CASSLGPMEQPQHF. As DNA, the CDR3 is TGTGCCAGCTCCCTTGGGCCCATGGAACAGCCCCAGCATTTT.

This clonotype was seen repeatedly, ten times or more. V usage is TRBV18 and J usage is TRBJ2-2, with D tentatively TRBD1 (5 bases). There are 14 residues in the CDR3. Trimming removed 3 bases at V and 8 bases at J, with 13 bases between. Germline-derived CDR1 and CDR2 are KGHSH and LQKENI. CDR3 bases: TGTGCCAGCTCACCGTACAGGAGTTCTGGGGAGCTGTTTTTT. Amino acids: CASSPYRSSGELFF.

This clonotype was counted a few times. The chain combines TRBV7-9 with TRBJ2-5, with D possibly being TRBD1 or TRBD2 (5 bases each). This CDR3 has 15 residues. The ends were cut back, 3 bases at V and 1 base at J, with 12 bases in the middle. CDR1 and CDR2 (germline): SEHNR, FQNEAQ (reference sequence). CDR3 loop: CASSFFMGVQETQYF. CDR3 coding DNA: TGTGCCAGCAGCTTTTTCATGGGGGTCCAAGAGACCCAGTACTTC.

The rearrangement uses TRBV5-4 and TRBJ2-7; possibly TRBD2 for D (6 bases). The CDR3 contains 15 residues. Trimming stripped 3 bases from V and 0 bases from J, with 13 bases between. In germline, CDR1 is SGHNT, CDR2 YYREEE (reference sequence). The CDR3 spells CASSSGGESSYEQYF. The CDR3 DNA is TGTGCCAGCAGCTCCGGGGGTGAGAGCTCCTACGAGCAGTACTTC. The full variable domain, rest sourced from reference TRBV5-4 and TRBJ2-7, is ETGVTQSPTHLIKTRGQQVTLRCSSQSGHNTVSWYQQALGQGPQFIFQYYREEENGRGNFPPRFSGLQFPNYSSELNVNALELDDSALYLCASSSGGESSYEQYFGPGTRLTVT.

Comments on this clonotype: One junction end disagrees with the germline gene, perhaps due to a read error. This rearrangement joins TRBV12-3 or TRBV12-4 to TRBJ2-1, with D unclear. This CDR3 is built from 14 residues. CDR3 protein: CASSFPPGYYEQFF. The DNA of the CDR3 is TGTGCCAGCAGTTTCCCCCCAGGCTACTATGAGCAGTTCTTC.

This clonotype has a count of ten or more. This CDR3 is CASSQLGPTPETQYF. As DNA, the CDR3 is TGTGCCAGCAGCCAATTAGGGCCGACCCCAGAGACCCAGTACTTC. The chain recombines TRBV4-2 with TRBJ2-5; D not resolved. V was shortened by 2 bases and J by 4 bases, with 14 bases between the two germline ends. This CDR3 is built from 15 residues. Germline V CDR1 and CDR2: LGHNA, YNFKEQ.